This T cell receptor beta chain is from a study of shared T cell receptors in the human thymus (dated by TCRdb to the early 2020s). About the full investigation: The study examined how the human thymus generates shared, self-reactive T-cell receptor alpha chains.

This clone has just a few counts. This clone's antigen is unknown. There are no base qualities to consult, and no much larger clone falls within one base. The library was obtained by the immunoSEQ multiplex PCR assay. This immuneACCESS table, as held by TCRdb, lists in-frame sequences with V and J called but not all clones. Of the missing ones, under half trace to an unresolved V gene in checked studies; the others have no known cause. The sample table holds 650,000 to 950,000 clones, of which 70% to 90% were seen once. Of the sample, more than 0.008% is held by the ten largest clones. The sample was also linked to a second study, of human thymus T cells. Looking at the second paper: The donors were immunologically healthy infants in Finland who had open corrective cardiac surgery for congenital heart defects. The thymus tissue came from surgical resects taken out during corrective cardiac surgery. Biased V and J gene segment usage appeared to be present in both thymic and peripheral blood repertoires. The related research reported highly overlapping thymic TCR repertoires among unrelated individuals. The study characterized TCR alpha and beta repertoires from about 8 infant thymus samples and a few related peripheral blood samples. The cohort included over five male and a couple of female infants, with donor ages spanning 7 to 244 days. Thymocytes were released mechanically from tissue and stored at -70 °C as pellets of roughly 8.5-32 million cells. A QIAsymphony instrument was used to extract genomic DNA from the frozen cell pellets. The immunoSEQ multiplex PCR assay was used to amplify the TCRB and TCRAD loci from a standardized amount of quality-controlled genomic DNA. The amplicons covered the V(D)J region and were long enough to include the CDR3 and to identify the V and J genes. Through the commercial immunoSEQ service, the amplicons were sequenced on an Illumina platform. Primer bias and sequencing errors were corrected as previously described, and TCRAD and TCRB definitions were based on the IMGT database. Analysis of the repertoires was done with immunoSEQ Analyzer 3.0 and VDJTools and included basic statistics, V/J segment usage, diversity estimates, rarefaction and pairwise overlap. Diversity was estimated with Chao1, ChaoE, Efron-Thisted, Shannon and inverse Simpson indices, and also on datasets down-sampled to the smallest sample. Repertoire overlap was determined by strict matching of CDR3 nucleotide sequence, V gene and J gene, and Jaccard-based multidimensional scaling clustering was applied. On average, about 730,000 unique TCRB clonotypes were obtained from thymus samples, compared with 65,000 to 90,000 from blood samples.

The sequenced material came from thymocytes. The source of this sequence is a girl under three years old with a congenital heart defect. Donor details come from another sample of the same person, matched by shared clones.

The CDR3 protein sequence reads: CASSFTQDSASGNTIYF. The nucleotide sequence is given as TGTGCCAGCAGCTTTACACAGGACAGCGCTTCTGGAAACACCATATATTTT. Recombination connected TRBV7-8 to TRBJ1-3; perhaps TRBD1 is the D gene, with 6 bases matching. Based on the germline V gene, the CDR1 and CDR2 sequences are SGHVS and FQNEAQ. Deletion took 3 bases off V and 1 base off J, with a span of 16 bases between the germline ends. The CDR3 starts with the cysteine, ends with the phenylalanine, and has 17 residues. Only the CDR3 DNA is retained, 51 bases long and in frame from the first base.